The 10 T cell receptor beta chains below come from one sample, sequenced in a study of blood T cell repertoires in COVID-19. Sequenced by immunoSEQ multiplex PCR; TCRdb stores in-frame clones only, minus some. The sample yields some 300,000 clones, around 90% seen once. Sequenced material: PBMCs or T cells enriched from blood (not recorded which). The receptors originated from a woman aged 25 to 39 who had recovered from COVID-19.

This clone was counted only a few times. This chain joins TRBV7-9 and TRBJ2-7; the match to TRBD1 covers 8 bases. CDR3 length: 17 amino acids. Unmatched junction bases numbered 12, after V lost 3 bases and J lost 2 bases. The V gene's germline CDR1 is SEHNR and CDR2 FQNEAQ (reference sequence). CDR3 nucleotide sequence: TGTGCCAGCAGCTTCCGGCTCGGGGGACAGGACACCTACGAGCAGTACTTC. It specifies CASSFRLGGQDTYEQYF.

The chain uses TRBV5-5 and TRBJ1-3; possibly TRBD1 for D (5 bases). With 4 bases removed from V and 2 bases from J, the gap between germline ends came to 10 bases. The CDR3 covers 14 residues. The germline gives CDR1 SGHKS, CDR2 YYEKEE (reference sequence). The CDR3 nucleotides read TGTGCCAGCAGCCCGGGGGGAGCTGGAAACACCATATATTTT. Its protein is CASSPGGAGNTIYF.

V gene TRBV19 combines with J gene TRBJ2-7, with no clear D. The CDR3 spans 13 residues. Trimming left V 6 bases short and J 1 base short, with 10 bases between. CDR1 LNHDA and CDR2 SQIVND come from the germline V gene (reference sequence). The CDR3: CASSPGSSYEQYF. CDR3 coding DNA: TGTGCCAGTAGCCCGGGTAGTTCCTACGAGCAGTACTTC.

The chain has TRBV7-9 and TRBJ2-7, with TRBD1 as a possible D gene (5 bases). The CDR3 spans 12 residues. V lost 3 bases to trimming and J lost 3 bases, with 6 bases between them. Germline V gives CDR1 SEHNR, CDR2 FQNEAQ (reference sequence). CDR3: CASSFDSYEQYF. The CDR3 region has the DNA TGTGCCAGCAGCTTTGACAGCTACGAGCAGTACTTC.

This chain uses TRBV5-4 with TRBJ2-7, with 8 bases fitting TRBD1. Germline loops: CDR1 SGHNT, CDR2 YYREEE (reference sequence). Trimming cost V 0 bases and J 5 bases; bases outside gene matches: 7. The CDR3 runs 15 residues. CDR3 in amino acids: CASSLGAGQAHEQYF. CDR3 in DNA: TGTGCCAGCAGCTTGGGGGCGGGACAGGCCCACGAGCAGTACTTC.

This CDR3 is CASSGLAGADTQYF. CDR3 nucleotide sequence: TGTGCCAGCAGCGGACTAGCGGGGGCAGATACGCAGTATTTT. This chain joins TRBV7-2 and TRBJ2-3; TRBD2 matches at 13 bases. The length of the CDR3 is 14 residues. V lost 5 bases to trimming and J lost 4 bases; unmatched junction nucleotides: 0. The germline gives CDR1 SGHTA, CDR2 FQGNSA.

The chain has TRBV19 and TRBJ1-6; possibly TRBD1 for D (6 bases). Germline lookup yields CDR1 LNHDA and CDR2 SQIVND (reference sequence). Trimming left V 5 bases short and J 7 bases short, with 15 bases between. The CDR3 extends over 15 amino acids. CDR3 protein: CASSANTGLNSPLHF. The DNA for the CDR3 is TGTGCCAGTAGTGCCAACACAGGGCTGAATTCACCCCTCCACTTT. The whole variable domain, filled in from reference TRBV19 and TRBJ1-6, reads DGGITQSPKYLFRKEGQNVTLSCEQNLNHDAMYWYRQDPGQGLRLIYYSQIVNDFQKGDIAEGYSVSREKKESFPLTVTSAQKNPTAFYLCASSANTGLNSPLHFGNGTRLTVT.

The V call is TRBV9, the J call TRBJ2-3; D remains unclear. Trimming left V 4 bases short and J 6 bases short, with 18 bases between. The germline V gene encodes CDR1 SGDLS and CDR2 YYNGEE. CDR3 length equals 15 residues. CDR3 sequence: CASSLSTRNGDTQYF. The CDR3 nucleotides are TGTGCCAGCAGCCTTAGCACCCGTAATGGGGATACGCAGTATTTT.

The rearrangement uses TRBV19 and TRBJ2-1; 7 bases agree with TRBD1. With 1 base clipped from V and 5 bases from J, the junction kept 8 bases outside the gene matches. Germline V gene data show CDR1 as LNHDA and CDR2 as SQIVND (reference sequence). The CDR3 has 16 residues. CDR3 in amino acids: CASSIALRDRHNEQFF. CDR3 bases: TGTGCCAGTAGTATAGCACTCCGGGACAGACACAATGAGCAGTTCTTC. The full variable domain, with the rest looked up from reference TRBV19 and TRBJ2-1, is DGGITQSPKYLFRKEGQNVTLSCEQNLNHDAMYWYRQDPGQGLRLIYYSQIVNDFQKGDIAEGYSVSREKKESFPLTVTSAQKNPTAFYLCASSIALRDRHNEQFFGPGTRLTVL.

This chain uses TRBV5-4 with TRBJ1-2, with a weak D call TRBD1 (5 bases). The germline V and J ends were trimmed by 1 base and 4 bases, with 11 bases remaining between them. This CDR3 is 14 amino acids long. Germline assignment: CDR1 SGHNT and CDR2 YYREEE (reference sequence). CDR3 amino acids: CASSLFGGTYGYTF. The DNA for the CDR3 is TGTGCCAGCAGCTTGTTTGGGGGGACCTATGGCTACACCTTC.